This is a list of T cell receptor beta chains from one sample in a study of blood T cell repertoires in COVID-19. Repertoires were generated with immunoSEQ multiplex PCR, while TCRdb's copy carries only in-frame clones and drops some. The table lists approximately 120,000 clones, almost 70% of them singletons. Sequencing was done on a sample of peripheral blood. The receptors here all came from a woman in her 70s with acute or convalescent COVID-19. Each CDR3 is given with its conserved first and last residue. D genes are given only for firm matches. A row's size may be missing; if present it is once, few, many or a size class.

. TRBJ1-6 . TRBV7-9 TGTGCCAGCAGGTACTCCCGGTCCTACTATAATTCACCCCTCCACTTT CASRYSRSYYNSPLHF
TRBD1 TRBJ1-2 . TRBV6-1 TGTGCCAGCAGTGAAGCGCCCCCGGCAGGGGGCTATGGCTACACCTTC CASSEAPPAGGYGYTF
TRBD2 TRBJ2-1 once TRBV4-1 TGCGCCAGCAGCCATGGAGGTACTAGCGGGGGCTACAATGAGCAGTTCTTC CASSHGGTSGGYNEQFF
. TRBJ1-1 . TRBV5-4 TGTGCCAGCAGCTACGGACCAGGAGGAGCGAACACTGAAGCTTTCTTT CASSYGPGGANTEAFF
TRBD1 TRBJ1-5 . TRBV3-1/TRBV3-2 TGTGCCAGCAGCCAAGGGGACAGCCGTAATCAGCCCCAGCATTTT CASSQGDSRNQPQHF
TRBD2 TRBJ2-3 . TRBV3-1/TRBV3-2 TGTGCCAGCAGCCAAGGACTAGCGGGAGGCACAGATACGCAGTATTTT CASSQGLAGGTDTQYF
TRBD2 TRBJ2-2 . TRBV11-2 TGTGCCAGCAGCTTAGGCGGGGGGAACACCGGGGAGCTGTTTTTT CASSLGGGNTGELFF
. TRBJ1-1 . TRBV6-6 TGTGCCAGCAGTTATCCGACAGACGAAGCTTTCTTT CASSYPTDEAFF
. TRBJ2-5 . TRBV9 TGTGCCAGCAGCCGTAGCGGTGTGGGTCAAGAGACCCAGTACTTC CASSRSGVGQETQYF
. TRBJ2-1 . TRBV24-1 TGTGCCACCTCGTCTAGTGGGGGCTATGAGCAGTTCTTC CATSSSGGYEQFF
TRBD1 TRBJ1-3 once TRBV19 TGTGCCAGCAGACAGGGCAAGTGGGAACACACCATATATTTT CASRQGKWEHTIYF
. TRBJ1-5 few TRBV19 TGTGCCAGTAGCCGGGGACAAAATCAGCCCCAGCATTTT CASSRGQNQPQHF